The 9 T cell receptor beta chains below all came from one sample that was sequenced in a study of blood T cells in healthy people across ages (dated by TCRdb to the mid-2010s). Library generation was performed with 5' RACE. Reads for this sample came from an Illumina HiSeq 2500. A second PCR of about 6 to 12 cycles was run with a J-beta primer mix and a sample-barcoded 5' primer. Using fastp trimming at Q25 and MiXCR clonotype assembly, TCRdb reanalyzed the public sequencing data and kept in-frame beta chains. One record per CDR3 amino acid sequence lists the most common genes and DNA. The sample data list roughly 730,000 distinct CDR3 sequences, and 56% of these were observed just once. The biggest ten clones account for under 30% of the sample. Material for sequencing was blood. These receptors were obtained from a man aged 40-49 years in good health.

This chain links TRBV24-1 with TRBJ2-3; D unresolved. This CDR3 has 14 amino acids. V was pared by 3 bases and J by 1 base, with 7 bases between. Germline assignment: CDR1 KGHDR and CDR2 SFDVKD. The CDR3 protein is CATSDPGRTDTQYF. The CDR3 region has the DNA TGTGCCACCAGTGATCCAGGCCGCACAGATACGCAGTATTTT.

The sample holds many counts of this clonotype. The chain uses TRBV9 and TRBJ2-6, with D uncertain. In germline, CDR1 is SGDLS, CDR2 YYNGEE. V was pared by 5 bases and J by 1 base, with 4 bases between. The CDR3 runs 13 residues. The CDR3 loop reads CASSESGANVLTF. CDR3 in DNA: TGTGCCAGCAGTGAGTCTGGGGCCAACGTCCTGACTTTC.

This clonotype was seen many times. The V and J genes are TRBV20-1 and TRBJ2-5; tentatively, D is TRBD1 (6 bases). V shed 5 bases and J shed 9 bases, with 25 bases lying between them. CDR1 DFQATT and CDR2 SNEGSKA come from the germline V gene (reference sequence). This CDR3 is 15 amino acids long. Here the CDR3 DNA reads TGCAGTGCTCGACACAACAGCCAGGGGCGGGCCTCCCAGTACTTC. This translates into CSARHNSQGRASQYF.

The genes are TRBV12-3 or TRBV12-4 and TRBJ2-3; 8 nucleotides line up with TRBD1. The CDR3 is made up of 14 amino acids. V shed 3 bases, J shed 2 bases, and the junction held 1 base outside the gene matches. The CDR3 nucleotides read TGTGCCAGCAGTTTGACAGGGGCCACAGATACGCAGTATTTT. Translated, it gives CASSLTGATDTQYF.

J is TRBJ1-1 and V is TRBV29-1, with D unclear. The CDR3 extends over 11 amino acids. Trimming left V 7 bases short and J 4 bases short, with 10 bases between. Looked up from germline, CDR1 is SQVTM and CDR2 is ANQGSEA. The CDR3 region is CSGPAFTEAFF. The CDR3 DNA reads TGCAGCGGGCCCGCCTTCACTGAAGCTTTCTTT.

This clonotype has more than one count but fewer than ten. The rearrangement uses TRBV6-2 or TRBV6-3 and TRBJ2-6; D gene uncertain. Germline lookup yields CDR1 MNHEY and CDR2 SVGEGT. The CDR3 has 12 amino acids. V lost 5 bases and J 4 bases, leaving 3 bases between the germline ends. CDR3 region: CASSVGANVLTF. DNA for the CDR3: TGTGCCAGCAGTGTCGGGGCCAACGTCCTGACTTTC.

The chain combines TRBV19 with TRBJ1-2; the D gene is possibly TRBD1 (6 bases). Per the germline V gene, CDR1 is LNHDA and CDR2 is SQIVND (reference sequence). V lost 6 bases to trimming and J lost 7 bases, with 15 bases between them. This CDR3 is built from 13 residues. DNA for the CDR3: TGTGCCAGTAGAGTCGGGGTGGGGGCTGGCTACACCTTC. Translating gives CASRVGVGAGYTF.

The CDR3 nucleotides are TGCAGTGCTAGAACTTACGGGAAGGGCACTGAAGCTTTCTTT. Its translation: CSARTYGKGTEAFF. The V call is TRBV20-1, the J call TRBJ1-1, with unresolved D. This CDR3 has 14 amino acids. Germline V CDR1 and CDR2: DFQATT, SNEGSKA (reference sequence). Trimming removed 2 bases from V and 4 bases from J, with 14 bases in between.

The rearrangement links TRBV20-1 to TRBJ2-7; D not certain. Trimming took 4 bases from V and 7 from J, leaving 17 bases between them. Germline V gene lookup returns CDR1 DFQATT and CDR2 SNEGSKA (reference sequence). The CDR3 consists of 13 residues. As DNA, the CDR3 is TGCAGTGCTACCGTAATAGTGGGCAATGAGCAGTACTTC. Amino acid sequence: CSATVIVGNEQYF.